The T cell receptor (beta chain) described here comes from a study of control samples from healthy donors and cancer patients. Generated by immunoSEQ multiplex PCR, the TCRdb table keeps only in-frame clones and is missing some. The repertoire holds 160,000 or so clones, with 90% to 95% as singletons. This TCR derives from a woman aged 30 to 39 in good health. The sample was blood.

The chain's CDR3 is CASSSGRDSYEQYF. The DNA of the CDR3 is TGTGCCAGCAGTTCGGGCCGAGACTCCTACGAGCAGTACTTC. The V call is TRBV27, the J call TRBJ2-7; no clear D. CDR1 and CDR2 from the germline V gene are MNHEY and SMNVEV (reference sequence). This CDR3 has 14 amino acids. Trimming took off 4 bases at V and 0 bases at J, with 10 bases between the two ends.